Each of the 30 T cell receptor beta chains below was sequenced from the same sample in a study of vaccination effects on CD4 cells after COVID-19. The culture ran for about 10 days, and then CD4+ T cells were isolated. The data were produced by immunoSEQ multiplex PCR, yet TCRdb's version contains in-frame clones alone and is incomplete. The sample shows 45,000 or so clones, about 74% of them seen only once. These receptors have no identified antigens. The sequences come from CD4+ T cells from PBMCs cultured without peptide, collected before COVID-19 vaccination. The receptors derive from a human donor who had a prior SARS-CoV-2 infection.

The chain joins TRBV2 to TRBJ1-5; 7 positions match TRBD1. Germline CDR1 and CDR2: SNHLY and FYNNEI. Germline trimming cut 6 bases from V and 0 bases from J; bases unmatched to any gene: 8. This CDR3 is 16 amino acids long. The CDR3 nucleotides read TGTGCCAGCAGAAGGTCGGCAGGGGGTAGCAATCAGCCCCAGCATTTT. Amino acids: CASRRSAGGSNQPQHF.

The chain combines TRBV7-2 with TRBJ1-2; D gene uncertain. V was pared by 5 bases and J by 3 bases, with 19 bases between. The germline CDR1 and CDR2 sequences are SGHTA and FQGNSA. CDR3 length equals 16 residues. The CDR3 sequence: CASSPVSGRAYYGYTF. In DNA, the CDR3 is TGTGCCAGCAGCCCGGTTTCCGGGAGGGCTTACTATGGCTACACCTTC.

The CDR3 protein is CASREPYAYNEQFF. CDR3 nucleotide sequence: TGTGCCAGCAGAGAACCGTACGCCTACAATGAGCAGTTCTTC. This chain connects TRBV2 to TRBJ2-1; D uncertain. CDR1 is SNHLY, CDR2 FYNNEI, per germline. With 6 bases removed from V and 2 bases from J, the gap between germline ends came to 11 bases. The CDR3 has 14 amino acids.

The gene calls are TRBV7-8 and TRBJ1-2; weak D call: TRBD1 (5 bases). Trimming took 0 bases from V and 6 from J, leaving 29 bases between them. The germline V gene encodes CDR1 SGHVS and CDR2 FQNEAQ. This CDR3 contains 20 residues. CDR3 amino acids: CASSLARVPAVERGLNGYTF. The CDR3 nucleotides read TGTGCCAGCAGCTTAGCGAGGGTCCCCGCTGTTGAAAGGGGATTGAATGGCTACACCTTC.

This clone was found once. This rearrangement joins TRBV11-3 to TRBJ2-1; 11 bases fit TRBD2. Germline V gene data show CDR1 as SGHNT and CDR2 as YENEEA. Trimming at V came to 5 bases and at J to 3 bases, leaving 3 bases not matched to a gene. The CDR3 runs 15 residues. Written as DNA, the CDR3 is TGTGCCAGCAGCCAGACTAGCGGGATCTACAATGAGCAGTTCTTC. Protein product: CASSQTSGIYNEQFF.

The chain is built from TRBV19 and TRBJ2-2; 8 nucleotides align to TRBD2. The CDR3 contains 17 residues. The germline V gene has CDR1 LNHDA and CDR2 SQIVND (reference sequence). With 10 bases clipped from V and 6 bases from J, the junction kept 19 bases outside the gene matches. Written as DNA, the CDR3 is TGTGCCACTGGGCCGGGACTAGTCTCTAAAGGACCCGGGGAGCTGTTTTTT. It codes for CATGPGLVSKGPGELFF.

The chain uses TRBV30 and TRBJ2-1; 8 bases fit TRBD1. V trimming: 1 base; J trimming: 4 bases; junction bases outside the gene matches: 9. CDR1 and CDR2 from the germline V gene are GTSNPN and SVGIG (reference sequence). The CDR3 is 16 residues long. DNA of the CDR3: TGTGCCTGGAGTGAAGGACAGGGCGGCTGGTACAATGAGCAGTTCTTC. This encodes CAWSEGQGGWYNEQFF.

The V gene is TRBV7-2, the J gene TRBJ2-7; D is ambiguous. The CDR3 is 12 amino acids. V was clipped by 5 bases and J by 4 bases, with 9 bases between them. From germline, CDR1 is SGHTA and CDR2 FQGNSA. This chain's CDR3 is CASSLTAYEQYF. In DNA, the CDR3 is TGTGCCAGCAGCCTTACGGCATACGAGCAGTACTTC.

This rearrangement joins TRBV15 to TRBJ1-5; 12 nucleotides agree with TRBD1. The germline gives CDR1 LNHNV, CDR2 YYDKDF (reference sequence). Germline trimming cut 3 bases from V and 2 bases from J; bases unmatched to any gene: 5. The CDR3 spans 17 residues. Here the CDR3 DNA reads TGTGCCACCAGCAGGGGACAGGGGGCTTTGGGCAATCAGCCCCAGCATTTT. This encodes CATSRGQGALGNQPQHF.

This clone was picked up a small number of times. This chain links TRBV19 with TRBJ1-3; TRBD1 matches 8 bases. The CDR3 spans 16 residues. Germline V gene sequence: CDR1 LNHDA, CDR2 SQIVND (reference sequence). V dropped 5 bases and J dropped 3; count of bases not matched to a gene: 9. This CDR3 reads CASSAPRGRGGNTIYF. The DNA for the CDR3 is TGTGCCAGTAGTGCACCCAGGGGGCGCGGTGGAAACACCATATATTTT.

This chain joins TRBV3-1 (or the pseudogene TRBV3-2) and TRBJ1-3; no firm D call. The CDR3 extends over 13 amino acids. The germline V and J ends were trimmed by 1 base and 4 bases, with 5 bases remaining between them. The V gene's germline CDR1 is LGHDT and CDR2 YNNKEL (reference sequence). The DNA for the CDR3 is TGTGCCAGCAGCCAAGTCCCCGGAAACACCATATATTTT. It translates to CASSQVPGNTIYF.

The chain employs TRBV6-5 and TRBJ1-2; D unclear. The CDR3 consists of 14 residues. Deletions cut 2 bases from V and 6 bases from J, with 13 bases between. From germline, CDR1 is MNHEY and CDR2 SVGAGI. In DNA form, the CDR3 reads TGTGCCAGCAGTTACGGGCTTCGCTCAGATGGCTACACCTTC. Its protein is CASSYGLRSDGYTF.

In its sample, this clone was seen a few times. V usage is TRBV18 and J usage is TRBJ2-7; D is possibly TRBD1 or TRBD2 (5 bases each). The CDR3 has 16 residues. V shed 3 bases and J shed 2 bases, with 17 bases lying between them. Germline CDR1 reads KGHSH; CDR2 reads LQKENI. The CDR3 region is CASSPTYGTGTYEQYF. CDR3 nucleotides: TGTGCCAGCTCACCCACGTACGGGACGGGAACCTACGAGCAGTACTTC.

The rearrangement joins TRBV19 to TRBJ1-5, with D unresolved. V shed 5 bases and J shed 0 bases, with 20 bases lying between them. The germline gives CDR1 LNHDA, CDR2 SQIVND (reference sequence). This CDR3 contains 18 residues. Here the CDR3 DNA reads TGTGCCAGTAGTTCCCGCCCTCGGACGGCTTATAGCAATCAGCCCCAGCATTTT. Protein sequence: CASSSRPRTAYSNQPQHF. Looking up the rest from reference TRBV19 and TRBJ1-5 gives the full variable domain: DGGITQSPKYLFRKEGQNVTLSCEQNLNHDAMYWYRQDPGQGLRLIYYSQIVNDFQKGDIAEGYSVSREKKESFPLTVTSAQKNPTAFYLCASSSRPRTAYSNQPQHFGDGTRLSIL.

CDR3 protein: CASSQGLAGVDYNEQFF. The CDR3 nucleotides are TGTGCCAGCTCACAAGGACTAGCGGGAGTCGACTACAATGAGCAGTTCTTC. The V gene is TRBV18, the J gene TRBJ2-1, with 13 bases aligning to TRBD2. After removal of 4 bases from V and 3 bases from J, the junction contained 6 bases not matched to a gene. The length of the CDR3 is 17 residues. Germline V gives CDR1 KGHSH, CDR2 LQKENI.

J is TRBJ2-1 and V is TRBV9, with a possible D match to TRBD2 (6 bases). This CDR3 spans 16 amino acids. The germline gives CDR1 SGDLS, CDR2 YYNGEE. The V and J ends lost 0 bases and 3 bases respectively, with 13 bases between them. CDR3 coding DNA: TGTGCCAGCAGCGTAGGAGGGGAGGTCTTCTACAATGAGCAGTTCTTC. Its translation is CASSVGGEVFYNEQFF.

This clone has only one observation. The CDR3 region is CASSEAGTAAGEQYF. CDR3 nucleotides: TGTGCCAGCAGCGAGGCCGGGACCGCGGCAGGGGAGCAGTACTTC. V gene TRBV9 combines with J gene TRBJ2-7, with D possibly called TRBD1 or TRBD2 (5 bases each). Germline values: CDR1 SGDLS, CDR2 YYNGEE. This CDR3 region has 15 residues. Trimming stripped 3 bases from V and 7 bases from J, with 20 bases between.

The V gene is TRBV5-1, the J gene TRBJ2-5; 11 bases are a match to TRBD2. The germline gives CDR1 SGHRS, CDR2 YFSETQ. The ends lost 4 bases at V and 4 bases at J; junction bases unmatched: 15. This CDR3 is 18 amino acids long. The CDR3 here is CASSPTPTSGGSRETQYF. In DNA form, the CDR3 reads TGCGCCAGCAGCCCCACCCCAACTAGCGGGGGCAGCCGAGAGACCCAGTACTTC.

The chain has TRBV2 and TRBJ2-5, with 10 bases lining up with TRBD2. Germline values: CDR1 SNHLY, CDR2 FYNNEI. There are 15 residues in the CDR3. Losses at the gene ends were 4 bases for V and 3 bases for J; bases not matched to a gene: 5. This CDR3 reads CASSGLAGVEETQYF. The CDR3 DNA sequence: TGTGCCAGCAGTGGGCTAGCGGGAGTGGAAGAGACCCAGTACTTC.

This clone has a count of ten or more. This chain uses TRBV5-8 with TRBJ2-4, with 9 bases aligning to TRBD1. There are 14 residues in the CDR3. Per germline, CDR1 SGHTS and CDR2 YDEGEE. The trim removed 0 bases at V and 8 bases at J, leaving 3 bases unmatched. The CDR3 sequence: CASSLDRGRDIQYF. CDR3 coding DNA: TGTGCCAGCAGCTTGGACAGGGGGCGTGACATTCAGTACTTC.

This chain connects TRBV21-1 to TRBJ2-7; the table's D call of TRBD1 was not tested on the DNA. TRBV21-1 is given as a pseudogene. CDR3 length equals 15 residues. The CDR3 nucleotides are TGTGCCAGCAGCAGACACCTACAGGGGGCTGGGGAGCAGTACTTC. Translating it yields CASSRHLQGAGEQYF.

V gene TRBV7-8 combines with J gene TRBJ2-3; maybe TRBD1 (6 bases). The CDR3 contains 15 residues. Germline V gene data show CDR1 as SGHVS and CDR2 as FQNEAQ. V dropped 6 bases and J dropped 4 bases, with 17 bases sitting between them. The CDR3 DNA reads TGTGCCAGCAGTCCGTGGGGGCCGGTGCCAGATACGCAGTATTTT. The encoded protein is CASSPWGPVPDTQYF.

The chain recombines TRBV5-1 with TRBJ2-2, with 9 nucleotides matching TRBD1. Losses at the gene ends were 0 bases for V and 13 bases for J; bases not matched to a gene: 4. The CDR3 extends over 13 amino acids. The germline gives CDR1 SGHRS, CDR2 YFSETQ. CDR3 amino acids: CASSLEDRGVLFF. CDR3 in DNA: TGCGCCAGCAGCTTGGAGGACAGGGGAGTGCTGTTTTTT.

In its sample, this clone was seen a few times. CDR3 residues: CASSYQSEQYF. CDR3 DNA sequence: TGTGCCAGCAGTTACCAGTCCGAGCAGTACTTC. The chain combines TRBV6-2 or TRBV6-3 with TRBJ2-7, with D unclear. The CDR3 consists of 11 residues. V was shortened by 2 bases and J by 6 bases, with 5 bases between the two germline ends. The germline CDR1 and CDR2 sequences are MNHEY and SVGEGT.

This chain uses TRBV6-1 with TRBJ2-5; 7 positions agree with TRBD2. Per germline, CDR1 MNHNS and CDR2 SASEGT. CDR3 length equals 16 residues. The trim removed 3 bases at V and 2 bases at J, leaving 9 bases unmatched. CDR3 in amino acids: CASSDSSWEGQETQYF. DNA for the CDR3: TGTGCCAGCAGTGATTCGTCCTGGGAGGGGCAAGAGACCCAGTACTTC.

This clone was seen only a few times. The V and J genes are TRBV15 and TRBJ2-1, with a tentative D call TRBD1 (5 bases). Per the germline V gene, CDR1 is LNHNV and CDR2 is YYDKDF (reference sequence). V dropped 0 bases and J dropped 4 bases, with 16 bases sitting between them. The CDR3 has 17 amino acids. CDR3 residues: CATSRELPGFRYNEQFF. CDR3 sequence (DNA): TGTGCCACCAGCAGAGAACTGCCAGGGTTTCGTTACAATGAGCAGTTCTTC.

The count of this clone is one. The rearrangement uses TRBV6-2 or TRBV6-3 and TRBJ2-7; 10 bases are a match to TRBD1. The ends lost 6 bases at V and 4 bases at J; junction bases unmatched: 9. The CDR3 is made up of 15 amino acids. Germline assignment: CDR1 MNHEY and CDR2 SVGEGT. CDR3 nucleotide sequence: TGTGCCAGCAGCCGAGACAGGGGGCTGTGGTACGAGCAGTACTTC. Translation: CASSRDRGLWYEQYF.

The chain links TRBV11-3 to TRBJ1-1, with 7 bases identical to TRBD1. V lost 5 bases and J lost 3; bases outside the gene matches: 15. This CDR3 has 17 residues. Germline V CDR1 and CDR2: SGHNT, YENEEA. The DNA of the CDR3 is TGTGCCAGCAGCCCGCAGGGGGAAATGGCAACATACACTGAAGCTTTCTTT. Translating gives CASSPQGEMATYTEAFF.

This clone was seen a single time. This chain connects TRBV18 to TRBJ1-1; possibly TRBD1 for D (6 bases). The germline V gene encodes CDR1 KGHSH and CDR2 LQKENI. V was cut by 3 bases and J by 1 base, with 15 bases left in between. This CDR3 has 16 amino acids. The CDR3: CASSPRVGGWNTEAFF. CDR3 sequence (DNA): TGTGCCAGCTCACCCCGGGTAGGGGGTTGGAACACTGAAGCTTTCTTT. The variable domain in full, with the rest retrieved from reference TRBV18 and TRBJ1-1, is NAGVMQNPRHLVRRRGQEARLRCSPMKGHSHVYWYRQLPEEGLKFMVYLQKENIIDESGMPKERFSAEFPKEGPSILRIQQVVRGDSAAYFCASSPRVGGWNTEAFFGQGTRLTVV.

The chain combines TRBV2 with TRBJ2-1; 7 bases fit TRBD1. The CDR3 sequence is 14 residues long. V trimming: 6 bases; J trimming: 4 bases; junction bases outside the gene matches: 6. Germline V CDR1 and CDR2: SNHLY, FYNNEI. The CDR3 here is CASREPGQYNEQFF. In nucleotides, the CDR3 is TGTGCCAGCAGGGAACCGGGACAGTACAATGAGCAGTTCTTC.